Below, 32 T cell receptor beta chains from the same sample are listed, as sequenced in a study of T cell changes during pregnancy in multiple sclerosis (dated 2019 in TCRdb). Library prep was done by the immunoSEQ multiplex PCR assay. This is the immuneACCESS table as TCRdb keeps it, with only in-frame sequences that have V and J called. A part of the clones is gone; compared with another copy, unresolved V genes explain less than half, and the rest is unexplained. The sample table shows around 31,000 clones, and approximately 88% are seen once. The ten largest clones capture 8.5% to 10% of the sample. Sequencing used CD8+ T cells from peripheral blood mononuclear cells, obtained in the first trimester of pregnancy. These receptors came from a female donor with multiple sclerosis, enrolled in a pregnancy study.

V is TRBV30 and J is TRBJ2-3; 13 bases map to TRBD2. Per the germline V gene, CDR1 is GTSNPN and CDR2 is SVGIG (reference sequence). V lost 5 bases, J lost 6 bases, and 5 bases stayed unmatched. The CDR3 consists of 14 residues. Here the CDR3 DNA reads TGTGCCTGGGCCGGACTAGCGGGAGCTGATACGCAGTATTTT. Translation gives CAWAGLAGADTQYF.

The chain carries TRBV9 and TRBJ1-2; TRBD1 matches at 7 bases. The V gene end was trimmed by 5 bases and the J gene end by 2 bases; junction bases not matched to a gene: 0. Germline V gene lookup returns CDR1 SGDLS and CDR2 YYNGEE. The CDR3 covers 12 residues. This CDR3 reads CASRGGNYGYTF. The DNA of the CDR3 is TGTGCCAGCAGAGGGGGCAACTATGGCTACACCTTC.

CDR3 in DNA: TGTGCCAGCAGCTTACAGGAGGCTAGCAATCAGCCCCAGCATTTT. Translated: CASSLQEASNQPQHF. This sequence joins TRBV7-8 and TRBJ1-5; no firm D call. From germline, CDR1 is SGHVS and CDR2 FQNEAQ. Trimming left V 2 bases short and J 0 bases short, with 8 bases between. The CDR3 totals 15 residues.

The gene calls are TRBV5-1 and TRBJ2-5; weak D call: TRBD1 (5 bases). Germline V CDR1 and CDR2: SGHRS, YFSETQ. The CDR3 contains 15 residues. Trimming stripped 3 bases from V and 4 bases from J, with 16 bases between. The CDR3 nucleotides read TGCGCCAGCAGCTCCAGACAGTCCCAACGAGAGACCCAGTACTTC. Protein: CASSSRQSQRETQYF. The complete variable domain, with remaining parts taken from reference TRBV5-1 and TRBJ2-5, reads KAGVTQTPRYLIKTRGQQVTLSCSPISGHRSVSWYQQTPGQGLQFLFEYFSETQRNKGNFPGRFSGRQFSNSRSEMNVSTLELGDSALYLCASSSRQSQRETQYFGPGTRLLVL.

This clone was seen once. The CDR3 bases are TGTGCCAGCAGCTTAGGTGGGAGGATGGATACGCAGTATTTT. Translated: CASSLGGRMDTQYF. The chain combines TRBV7-3 with TRBJ2-3; D is perhaps TRBD2 (6 bases). Trimming took off 2 bases at V and 6 bases at J, with 12 bases between the two ends. From germline, CDR1 is SGHTA and CDR2 FQGTGA. CDR3 length equals 14 residues.

The rearrangement uses TRBV6-5 and TRBJ1-1; D uncertain. Per germline, CDR1 MNHEY and CDR2 SVGAGI. The CDR3 runs 16 residues. V lost 0 bases to trimming and J lost 1 base, with 12 bases between them. The CDR3 here is CASSYSNPGSNTEAFF. The CDR3 DNA reads as TGTGCCAGCAGTTACTCGAATCCGGGATCGAACACTGAAGCTTTCTTT.

V is TRBV11-2 and J is TRBJ2-3; no clear D gene. Trimming took off 0 bases at V and 5 bases at J, with 3 bases between the two ends. The length of the CDR3 is 12 residues. Germline CDR1 is SGHAT and CDR2 is FQNNGV. CDR3 bases: TGTGCCAGCAGCTTAGATCGAGATACGCAGTATTTT. Its protein is CASSLDRDTQYF. The entire variable domain, with the rest obtained from reference TRBV11-2 and TRBJ2-3, is as follows: EAGVAQSPRYKIIEKRQSVAFWCNPISGHATLYWYQQILGQGPKLLIQFQNNGVVDDSQLPKDRFSAERLKGVDSTLKIQPAKLEDSAVYLCASSLDRDTQYFGPGTRLTVL.

The rearrangement joins TRBV9 to TRBJ2-3; TRBD2 matches 11 bases. V lost 2 bases and J lost 2; bases outside the gene matches: 4. From germline, CDR1 is SGDLS and CDR2 YYNGEE. The CDR3 spans 16 residues. In nucleotides, the CDR3 is TGTGCCAGCAGCGTCCCACTAGCGGGGGACACAGATACGCAGTATTTT. This gives the protein CASSVPLAGDTDTQYF. The entire variable domain, with the rest obtained from reference TRBV9 and TRBJ2-3, is as follows: DSGVTQTPKHLITATGQRVTLRCSPRSGDLSVYWYQQSLDQGLQFLIQYYNGEERAKGNILERFSAQQFPDLHSELNLSSLELGDSALYFCASSVPLAGDTDTQYFGPGTRLTVL.

Here the CDR3 reads CASSEGQGEGMGYGYTF. For the CDR3, the DNA is TGTGCCAGCAGTGAAGGACAGGGGGAAGGGATGGGCTATGGCTACACCTTC. This chain connects TRBV6-1 to TRBJ1-2, with 9 bases identical to TRBD1. V lost 1 base, J lost 4 bases, and 10 bases stayed unmatched. This CDR3 is built from 17 residues. Germline-derived CDR1 and CDR2 are MNHNS and SASEGT.

DNA for the CDR3: TGCGCCAGCAGCCCAGACGAGGGACAGGACTACAATGAGCAGTTCTTC. As protein: CASSPDEGQDYNEQFF. The J gene is TRBJ2-1, the V gene TRBV4-1, with 8 bases identical to TRBD1. From germline, CDR1 is MGHRA and CDR2 YSYEKL. The length of the CDR3 is 16 residues. The junction had 8 bases not matched to a gene; V was cut back by 4 bases and J by 3 bases.

J is TRBJ2-7 and V is TRBV5-4; D might be TRBD2 (7 bases). The CDR3 sequence is 15 residues long. Germline V gene data show CDR1 as SGHNT and CDR2 as YYREEE (reference sequence). V shed 2 bases and J shed 0 bases, with 12 bases lying between them. The CDR3 DNA reads as TGTGCCAGCAGCTTCGGGGGGCTAGGCTCCTACGAGCAGTACTTC. Translating gives CASSFGGLGSYEQYF.

This clone came up once. V usage is TRBV4-1 and J usage is TRBJ1-1, with D hard to call. The V end lost 0 bases, the J end lost 0 bases, and 8 bases lay between the germline ends. Germline V gene lookup returns CDR1 MGHRA and CDR2 YSYEKL. The CDR3 runs to 15 residues. The CDR3: CASSQEAGMNTEAFF. As DNA, the CDR3 is TGCGCCAGCAGCCAAGAAGCAGGAATGAACACTGAAGCTTTCTTT.

V gene TRBV9 combines with J gene TRBJ2-1, with a tentative D call TRBD1 (6 bases). CDR3 size: 15 residues. Germline V CDR1 and CDR2: SGDLS, YYNGEE. The germline V and J ends were trimmed by 0 bases and 3 bases, with 10 bases remaining between them. The CDR3 DNA sequence: TGTGCCAGCAGCGTAGGCGACAGGCACTACAATGAGCAGTTCTTC. This translates into CASSVGDRHYNEQFF. Full variable domain (rest looked up from reference TRBV9 and TRBJ2-1): DSGVTQTPKHLITATGQRVTLRCSPRSGDLSVYWYQQSLDQGLQFLIQYYNGEERAKGNILERFSAQQFPDLHSELNLSSLELGDSALYFCASSVGDRHYNEQFFGPGTRLTVL.

The table lists this clone with a count of one. This chain uses TRBV27 with TRBJ2-7, with D possibly matching TRBD2 (6 bases). Trimming took 5 bases from V and 0 from J, leaving 14 bases between them. This CDR3 has 15 residues. Germline loops: CDR1 MNHEY, CDR2 SMNVEV (reference sequence). CDR3 nucleotide sequence: TGTGCCAGCAGTCCAGCGGGCATGAGCTCCTACGAGCAGTACTTC. This sequence encodes CASSPAGMSSYEQYF.

CDR3 amino acids: CASIPVNTEAFF. The DNA for the CDR3 is TGTGCCAGCATCCCAGTGAACACTGAAGCTTTCTTT. V is TRBV6-1 and J is TRBJ1-1, with D unresolved. This CDR3 has 12 residues. Germline CDR1 MNHNS, CDR2 SASEGT. V lost 7 bases to trimming and J lost 0 bases, with 6 bases between them.

The chain combines TRBV15 with TRBJ2-7; 8 bases align to TRBD1. CDR1 is LNHNV, CDR2 YYDKDF, per germline (reference sequence). The J segment lost 5 bases and the V segment lost 3 bases, leaving 9 bases of the junction unmatched. CDR3 length: 15 residues. CDR3 sequence reads: CATSRSGTGSDEQYF. The DNA of the CDR3 is TGTGCCACCAGCAGGTCCGGGACAGGCAGCGACGAGCAGTACTTC.

V and J are TRBV4-3 and TRBJ2-7; tentative D call: TRBD2 (6 bases). V lost 4 bases, J lost 1 base, and 17 bases lay in between. Germline loops: CDR1 LGHNA, CDR2 YSLEER. CDR3 size: 16 residues. CDR3 DNA: TGCGCCAGCAGCCTCCTTCTAGCGTCCGGATCCTACGAGCAGTACTTC. It encodes CASSLLLASGSYEQYF.

As regards this clone: A junction boundary mismatches the germline segment, possibly from a read error. This chain uses TRBV7-7 with TRBJ2-4; 7 bases fit TRBD2. The V gene's germline CDR1 is SSHAT and CDR2 FNYEAQ (reference sequence). The CDR3 consists of 16 residues. DNA for the CDR3: TGTGCTAGCAGCCCAGAGGTGGCGGGAGAGAAAAACATTCAGTACTTC. Residues: CASSPEVAGEKNIQYF.

This chain uses TRBV15 with TRBJ1-1; no firm D call. The CDR3 has 13 amino acids. The ends were cut back, 3 bases at V and 4 bases at J, with 9 bases in the middle. Per the germline V gene, CDR1 is LNHNV and CDR2 is YYDKDF (reference sequence). The CDR3 reads CATSRTGSTEAFF. DNA for the CDR3: TGTGCCACCAGCAGGACGGGAAGCACTGAAGCTTTCTTT.

The chain's CDR3 is CASSLVGQGVNEQFF. In DNA form, the CDR3 reads TGTGCCAGCAGTTTAGTCGGACAGGGGGTAAATGAGCAGTTCTTC. This chain joins TRBV28 and TRBJ2-1; 10 bases map to TRBD1. The ends lost 2 bases at V and 7 bases at J; junction bases unmatched: 5. This CDR3 region has 15 residues. Germline V gene sequence: CDR1 MDHEN, CDR2 SYDVKM.

This clone was counted a few times. CDR3 in amino acids: CAISGGGPTSGTISYEQYF. CDR3 nucleotides: TGTGCCATCAGTGGGGGAGGGCCAACTAGCGGGACCATCTCCTACGAGCAGTACTTC. The chain uses TRBV10-3 and TRBJ2-7, with 10 bases aligning to TRBD2. CDR3 length equals 19 residues. Germline assignment: CDR1 ENHRY and CDR2 SYGVKD. Trimming removed 4 bases from V and 0 bases from J; junction bases left unmatched: 15.

This chain connects TRBV7-9 to TRBJ1-1; D remains ambiguous. The CDR3 has 13 residues. Germline assignment: CDR1 SEHNR and CDR2 FQNEAQ (reference sequence). Trimming shortened V by 11 bases and J by 9 bases, and 22 bases separated the two germline ends. CDR3 nucleotide sequence: TGTGCCTCCGGGAGTCCCACGGCCCCGCAAGCTTTCTTT. Translation gives CASGSPTAPQAFF.

The V and J genes are TRBV27 and TRBJ2-4; D may be TRBD1 (5 bases). Trimming pared 0 bases from V and 14 bases from J, leaving 14 bases between. The CDR3 extends over 13 amino acids. CDR1 MNHEY and CDR2 SMNVEV come from the germline V gene (reference sequence). CDR3 loop: CASSLSIQGGKYF. The CDR3 DNA reads TGTGCCAGCAGTTTATCAATTCAGGGTGGAAAGTACTTC.

The chain is built from TRBV5-1 and TRBJ2-5; the match to TRBD2 covers 8 bases. Germline loops: CDR1 SGHRS, CDR2 YFSETQ. With 4 bases clipped from V and 0 bases from J, the junction kept 5 bases outside the gene matches. The CDR3 length is 15 residues. The CDR3 spells CASSQLSGDQETQYF. The CDR3 nucleotides read TGCGCCAGCAGCCAGCTTAGCGGGGACCAAGAGACCCAGTACTTC. The full variable domain, completed using reference TRBV5-1 and TRBJ2-5, is KAGVTQTPRYLIKTRGQQVTLSCSPISGHRSVSWYQQTPGQGLQFLFEYFSETQRNKGNFPGRFSGRQFSNSRSEMNVSTLELGDSALYLCASSQLSGDQETQYFGPGTRLLVL.

This chain connects TRBV7-9 to TRBJ1-2; TRBD1 might be the D (5 bases). Germline V CDR1 and CDR2: SEHNR, FQNEAQ (reference sequence). The CDR3 has 18 amino acids. Deletions cut 0 bases from V and 6 bases from J, with 23 bases between. CDR3 DNA: TGTGCCAGCAGCTTAGCGGTCGGGGGAGGAGGACCCTACCATGGCTACACCTTC. Translated: CASSLAVGGGGPYHGYTF. The entire variable domain, with the rest obtained from reference TRBV7-9 and TRBJ1-2, is as follows: DTGVSQNPRHKITKRGQNVTFRCDPISEHNRLYWYRQTLGQGPEFLTYFQNEAQLEKSRLLSDRFSAERPKGSFSTLEIQRTEQGDSAMYLCASSLAVGGGGPYHGYTFGSGTRLTVV.

The chain is built from TRBV5-6 and TRBJ2-2; 8 bases line up with TRBD1. Germline lookup yields CDR1 SGHDT and CDR2 YYEEEE. V shed 2 bases and J 6 bases; nucleotides not matched to a gene: 9. CDR3 size: 16 residues. This chain's CDR3 is CASSLEGQGASGELFF. CDR3 DNA: TGTGCCAGCAGCTTAGAAGGACAGGGTGCATCCGGGGAGCTGTTTTTT.

The chain combines TRBV30 with TRBJ2-1; D is undetermined. Germline lookup yields CDR1 GTSNPN and CDR2 SVGIG (reference sequence). The V and J ends lost 0 bases and 7 bases respectively, with 10 bases between them. The CDR3 runs to 13 residues. The CDR3 spells CAWSVLPGNEQFF. The CDR3 nucleotides read TGTGCCTGGAGTGTACTACCCGGGAATGAGCAGTTCTTC. The full variable domain, completed using reference TRBV30 and TRBJ2-1, is SQTIHQWPATLVQPVGSPLSLECTVEGTSNPNLYWYRQAAGRGLQLLFYSVGIGQISSEVPQNLSASRPQDRQFILSSKKLLLSDSGFYLCAWSVLPGNEQFFGPGTRLTVL.

This rearrangement joins TRBV28 to TRBJ2-7, with D possibly matching TRBD2 (5 bases). The CDR3 covers 16 residues. Trimming shortened V by 3 bases and J by 1 base, and 16 bases separated the two germline ends. Germline lookup yields CDR1 MDHEN and CDR2 SYDVKM. The CDR3: CASSFSLNSESYEQYF. The CDR3 nucleotides are TGTGCCAGCAGTTTTTCCCTAAATAGCGAATCCTACGAGCAGTACTTC.

The rearrangement joins TRBV7-2 to TRBJ2-3; 7 bases fit TRBD1. Per the germline V gene, CDR1 is SGHTA and CDR2 is FQGNSA. This CDR3 comprises 16 residues. V dropped 2 bases and J dropped 2; count of bases not matched to a gene: 7. CDR3 nucleotides: TGTGCCAGCAGCTTAACGGGGACAGAATACACAGATACGCAGTATTTT. Translation gives CASSLTGTEYTDTQYF.

In its sample, this clone was seen once. The rearrangement uses TRBV9 and TRBJ1-1; D perhaps matches TRBD1 (5 bases). The V gene's germline CDR1 is SGDLS and CDR2 YYNGEE. Trimming left V 4 bases short and J 5 bases short, with 15 bases between. The length of the CDR3 is 14 residues. The CDR3 protein is CASSPSGGRTEAFF. Here the CDR3 DNA reads TGTGCCAGCAGCCCCAGCGGGGGTAGGACTGAAGCTTTCTTT.

The chain recombines TRBV27 with TRBJ2-1, with D possibly TRBD2 on 7 matching bases. CDR3 length equals 14 residues. CDR1 MNHEY and CDR2 SMNVEV come from the germline V gene (reference sequence). The germline V and J ends were trimmed by 6 bases and 8 bases, with 17 bases remaining between them. The CDR3 protein is CASSDRGGAHEQFF. CDR3 nucleotides: TGTGCCAGCAGCGATCGAGGGGGGGCCCATGAGCAGTTCTTC.

J is TRBJ2-3 and V is TRBV11-3; D is undetermined. The CDR3 consists of 15 residues. V lost 0 bases to trimming and J lost 0 bases, with 7 bases between them. Per the germline V gene, CDR1 is SGHNT and CDR2 is YENEEA. The CDR3 reads CASSLDAGSTDTQYF. The CDR3 DNA sequence: TGTGCCAGCAGCTTAGATGCCGGGAGCACAGATACGCAGTATTTT.